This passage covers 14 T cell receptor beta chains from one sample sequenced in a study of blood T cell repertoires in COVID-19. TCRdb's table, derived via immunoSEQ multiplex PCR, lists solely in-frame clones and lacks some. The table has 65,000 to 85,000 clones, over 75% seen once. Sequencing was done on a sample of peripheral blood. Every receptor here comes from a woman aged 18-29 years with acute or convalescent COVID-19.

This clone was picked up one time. The CDR3 DNA is TGCGCCAGCAGCCAAACTTATGTAGGGACAGGTGGCACAGATACGCAGTATTTT. Amino acid sequence: CASSQTYVGTGGTDTQYF. V gene TRBV4-1 combines with J gene TRBJ2-3; 8 bases agree with TRBD1. After removal of 2 bases from V and 1 base from J, the junction contained 11 bases not matched to a gene. CDR1 and CDR2 from the germline V gene are MGHRA and YSYEKL. The CDR3 has 18 residues.

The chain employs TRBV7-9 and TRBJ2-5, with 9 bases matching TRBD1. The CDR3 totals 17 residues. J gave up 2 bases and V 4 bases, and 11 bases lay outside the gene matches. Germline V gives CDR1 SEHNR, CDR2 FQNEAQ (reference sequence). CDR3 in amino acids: CASSSAKQGAHQETQYF. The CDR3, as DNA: TGTGCCAGCAGCTCCGCCAAACAGGGGGCGCATCAAGAGACCCAGTACTTC.

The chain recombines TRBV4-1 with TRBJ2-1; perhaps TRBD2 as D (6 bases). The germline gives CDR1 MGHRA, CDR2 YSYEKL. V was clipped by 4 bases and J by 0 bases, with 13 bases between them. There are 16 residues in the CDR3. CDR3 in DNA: TGCGCCAGCAGCCCACTGCTGCGGGGCTCCTACAATGAGCAGTTCTTC. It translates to CASSPLLRGSYNEQFF.

CDR3 in amino acids: CASSYYQGTRAYEQYF. In DNA, the CDR3 is TGTGCCAGCAGTTACTACCAGGGGACACGAGCCTACGAGCAGTACTTC. The chain carries TRBV6-2 or TRBV6-3 and TRBJ2-7; tentatively, D is TRBD1 (6 bases). V shed 1 base and J shed 2 bases, with 15 bases lying between them. In germline, CDR1 is MNHEY, CDR2 SVGEGT. The CDR3 totals 16 residues.

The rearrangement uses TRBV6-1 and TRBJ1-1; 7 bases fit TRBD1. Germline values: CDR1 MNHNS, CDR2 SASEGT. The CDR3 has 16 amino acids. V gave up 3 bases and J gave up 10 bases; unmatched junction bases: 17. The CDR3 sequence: CASSDSRYRGSLLAFF. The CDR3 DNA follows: TGTGCCAGCAGTGATTCTAGATACAGGGGTTCCTTGTTAGCTTTCTTT.

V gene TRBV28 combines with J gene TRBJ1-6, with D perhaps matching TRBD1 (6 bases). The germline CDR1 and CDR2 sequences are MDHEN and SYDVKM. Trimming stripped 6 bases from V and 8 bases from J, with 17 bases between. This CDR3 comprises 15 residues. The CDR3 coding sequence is TGTGCCAGCAGCCAACCGGACAGACCGCATTCACCCCTCCACTTT. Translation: CASSQPDRPHSPLHF.

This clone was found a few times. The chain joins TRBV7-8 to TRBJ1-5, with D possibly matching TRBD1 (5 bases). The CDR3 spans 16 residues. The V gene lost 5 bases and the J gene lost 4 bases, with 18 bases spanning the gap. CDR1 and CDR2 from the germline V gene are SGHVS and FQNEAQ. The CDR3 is CASSLTSGGTNQPQHF. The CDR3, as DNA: TGTGCCAGCAGCCTCACCTCCGGGGGAACTAATCAGCCCCAGCATTTT. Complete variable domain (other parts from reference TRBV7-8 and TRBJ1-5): GAGVSQSPRYKVAKRGQDVALRCDPISGHVSLFWYQQALGQGPEFLTYFQNEAQLDKSGLPSDRFFAERPEGSVSTLKIQRTQQEDSAVYLCASSLTSGGTNQPQHFGDGTRLSIL.

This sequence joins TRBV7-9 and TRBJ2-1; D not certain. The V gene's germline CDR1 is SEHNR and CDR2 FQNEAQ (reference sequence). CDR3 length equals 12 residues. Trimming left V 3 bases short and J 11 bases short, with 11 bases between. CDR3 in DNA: TGTGCCAGCAGCTTGGGCCAGCTTAAGCAGTTCTTC. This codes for CASSLGQLKQFF.

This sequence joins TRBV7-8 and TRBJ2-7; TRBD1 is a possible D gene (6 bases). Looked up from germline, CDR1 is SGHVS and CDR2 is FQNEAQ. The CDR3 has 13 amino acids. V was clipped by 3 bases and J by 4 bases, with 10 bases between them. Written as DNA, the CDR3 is TGTGCCAGCAGCTTTACAGGGAGATACGAGCAGTACTTC. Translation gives CASSFTGRYEQYF.

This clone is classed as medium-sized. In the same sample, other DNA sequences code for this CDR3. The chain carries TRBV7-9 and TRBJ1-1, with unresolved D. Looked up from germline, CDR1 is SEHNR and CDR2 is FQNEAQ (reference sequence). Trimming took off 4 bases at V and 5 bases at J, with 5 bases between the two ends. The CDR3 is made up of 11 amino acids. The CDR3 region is CASSSSTEAFF. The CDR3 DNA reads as TGTGCCAGCAGCTCGAGTACTGAAGCTTTCTTT.

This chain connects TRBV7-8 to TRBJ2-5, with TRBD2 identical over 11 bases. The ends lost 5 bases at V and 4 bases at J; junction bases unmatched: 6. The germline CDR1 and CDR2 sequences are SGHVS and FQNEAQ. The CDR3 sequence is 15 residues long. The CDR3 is CASSKTSGISETQYF. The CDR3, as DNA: TGTGCCAGCAGCAAGACTAGCGGGATTTCAGAGACCCAGTACTTC.

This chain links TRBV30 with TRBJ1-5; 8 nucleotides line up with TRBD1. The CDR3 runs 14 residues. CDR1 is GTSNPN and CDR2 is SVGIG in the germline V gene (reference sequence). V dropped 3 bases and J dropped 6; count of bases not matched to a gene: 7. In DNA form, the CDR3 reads TGTGCCTGGAGACCACAGGGGGTCGTTCAGCCCCAGCATTTT. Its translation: CAWRPQGVVQPQHF.

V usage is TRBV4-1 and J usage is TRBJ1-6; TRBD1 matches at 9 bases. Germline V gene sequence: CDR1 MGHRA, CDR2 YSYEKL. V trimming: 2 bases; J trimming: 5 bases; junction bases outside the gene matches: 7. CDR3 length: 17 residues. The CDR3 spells CASSQSQRTGDNSPLHF. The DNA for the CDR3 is TGCGCCAGCAGCCAATCCCAACGGACAGGGGATAATTCACCCCTCCACTTT.

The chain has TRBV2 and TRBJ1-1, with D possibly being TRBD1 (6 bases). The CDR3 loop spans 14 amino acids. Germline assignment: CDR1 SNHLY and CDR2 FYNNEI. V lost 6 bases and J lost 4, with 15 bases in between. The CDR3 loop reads CASSPPWTATEAFF. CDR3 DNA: TGTGCCAGCAGCCCCCCGTGGACAGCCACTGAAGCTTTCTTT. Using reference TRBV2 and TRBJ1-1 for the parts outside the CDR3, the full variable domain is EPEVTQTPSHQVTQMGQEVILRCVPISNHLYFYWYRQILGQKVEFLVSFYNNEISEKSEIFDDQFSVERPDGSNFTLKIRSTKLEDSAMYFCASSPPWTATEAFFGQGTRLTVV.